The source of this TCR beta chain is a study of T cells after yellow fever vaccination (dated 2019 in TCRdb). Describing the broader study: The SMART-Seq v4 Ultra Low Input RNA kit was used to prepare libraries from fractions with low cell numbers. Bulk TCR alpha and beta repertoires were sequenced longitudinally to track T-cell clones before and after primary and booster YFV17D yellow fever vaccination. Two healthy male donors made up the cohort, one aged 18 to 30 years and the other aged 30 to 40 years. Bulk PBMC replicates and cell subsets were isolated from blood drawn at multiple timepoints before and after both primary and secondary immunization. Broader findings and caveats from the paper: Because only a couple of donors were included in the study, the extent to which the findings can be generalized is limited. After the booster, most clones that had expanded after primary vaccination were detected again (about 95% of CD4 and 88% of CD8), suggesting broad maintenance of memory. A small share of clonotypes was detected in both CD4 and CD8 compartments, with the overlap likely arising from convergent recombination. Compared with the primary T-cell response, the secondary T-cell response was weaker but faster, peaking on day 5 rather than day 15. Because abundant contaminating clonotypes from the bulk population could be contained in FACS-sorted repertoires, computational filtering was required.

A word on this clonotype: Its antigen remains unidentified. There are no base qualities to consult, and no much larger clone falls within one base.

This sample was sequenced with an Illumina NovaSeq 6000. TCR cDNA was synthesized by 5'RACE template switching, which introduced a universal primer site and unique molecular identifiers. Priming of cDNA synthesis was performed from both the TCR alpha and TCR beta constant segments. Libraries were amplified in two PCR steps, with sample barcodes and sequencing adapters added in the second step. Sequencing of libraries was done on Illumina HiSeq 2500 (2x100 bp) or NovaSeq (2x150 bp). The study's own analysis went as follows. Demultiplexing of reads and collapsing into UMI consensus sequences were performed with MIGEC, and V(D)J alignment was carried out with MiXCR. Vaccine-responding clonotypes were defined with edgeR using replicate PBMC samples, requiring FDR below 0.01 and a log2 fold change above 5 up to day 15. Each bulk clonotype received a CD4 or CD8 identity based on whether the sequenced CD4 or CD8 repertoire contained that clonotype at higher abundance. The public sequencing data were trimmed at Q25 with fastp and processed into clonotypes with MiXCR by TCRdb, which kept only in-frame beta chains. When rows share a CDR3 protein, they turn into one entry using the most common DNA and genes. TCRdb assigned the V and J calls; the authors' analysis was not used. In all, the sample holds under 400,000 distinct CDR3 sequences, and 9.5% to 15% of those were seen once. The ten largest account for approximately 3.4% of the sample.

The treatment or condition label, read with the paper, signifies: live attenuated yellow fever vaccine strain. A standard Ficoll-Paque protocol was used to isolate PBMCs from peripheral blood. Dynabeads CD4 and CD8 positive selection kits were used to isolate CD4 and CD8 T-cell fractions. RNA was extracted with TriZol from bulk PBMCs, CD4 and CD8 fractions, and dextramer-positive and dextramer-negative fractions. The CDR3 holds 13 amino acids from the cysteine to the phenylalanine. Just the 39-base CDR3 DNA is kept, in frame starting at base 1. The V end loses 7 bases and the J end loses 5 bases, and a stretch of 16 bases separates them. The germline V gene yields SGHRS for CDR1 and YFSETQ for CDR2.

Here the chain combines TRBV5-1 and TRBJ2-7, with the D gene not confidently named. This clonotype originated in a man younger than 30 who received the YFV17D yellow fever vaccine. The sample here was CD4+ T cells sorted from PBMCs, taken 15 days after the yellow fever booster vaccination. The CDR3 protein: CASAVIPLDEQYF. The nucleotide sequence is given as TGCGCCAGCGCAGTGATCCCCCTGGACGAGCAGTACTTC.